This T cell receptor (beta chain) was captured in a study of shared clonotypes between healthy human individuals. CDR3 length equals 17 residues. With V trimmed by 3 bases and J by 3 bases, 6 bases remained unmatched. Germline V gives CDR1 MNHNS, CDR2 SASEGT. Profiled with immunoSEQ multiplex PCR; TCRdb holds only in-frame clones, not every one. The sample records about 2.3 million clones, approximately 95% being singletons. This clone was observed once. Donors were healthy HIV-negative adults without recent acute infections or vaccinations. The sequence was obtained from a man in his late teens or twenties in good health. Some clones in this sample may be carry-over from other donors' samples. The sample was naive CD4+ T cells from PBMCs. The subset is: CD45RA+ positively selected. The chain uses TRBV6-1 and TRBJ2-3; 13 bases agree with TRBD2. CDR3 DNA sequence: TGTGCCAGCAGTGACAGACTAGCGGGAGGAATAACAGATACGCAGTATTTT. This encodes CASSDRLAGGITDTQYF.